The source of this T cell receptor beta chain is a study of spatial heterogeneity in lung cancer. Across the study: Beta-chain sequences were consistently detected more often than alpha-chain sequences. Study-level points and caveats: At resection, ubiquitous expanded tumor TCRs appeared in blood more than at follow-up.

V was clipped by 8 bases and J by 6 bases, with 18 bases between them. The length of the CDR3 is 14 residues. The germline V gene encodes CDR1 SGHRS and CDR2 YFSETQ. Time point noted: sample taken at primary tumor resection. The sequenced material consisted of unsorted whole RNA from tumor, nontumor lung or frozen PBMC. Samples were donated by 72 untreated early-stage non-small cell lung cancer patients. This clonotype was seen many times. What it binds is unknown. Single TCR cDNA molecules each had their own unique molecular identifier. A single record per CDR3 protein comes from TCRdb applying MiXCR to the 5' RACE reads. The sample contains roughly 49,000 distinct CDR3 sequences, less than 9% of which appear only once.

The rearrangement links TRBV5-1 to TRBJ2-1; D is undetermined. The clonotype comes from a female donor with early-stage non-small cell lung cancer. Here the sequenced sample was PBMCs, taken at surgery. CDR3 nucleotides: TGCGCCAGTAGCCCAGAGACGGAATTCAATGAGCAGTTCTTC. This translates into CASSPETEFNEQFF. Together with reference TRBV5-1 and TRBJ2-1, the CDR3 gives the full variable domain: KAGVTQTPRYLIKTRGQQVTLSCSPISGHRSVSWYQQTPGQGLQFLFEYFSETQRNKGNFPGRFSGRQFSNSRSEMNVSTLELGDSALYLCASSPETEFNEQFFGPGTRLTVL.